These 27 T cell receptor beta chains share one sample of origin, sequenced in a study of T cells in localized non-small cell lung cancer. Clones were read by immunoSEQ multiplex PCR, and TCRdb kept only the in-frame ones, dropping some. Of 32,000 or so clones listed, around 90% are singletons. Sequencing used peripheral blood, obtained before any cancer treatment. These receptors were taken from a man aged 35-69 years with stage I lung adenocarcinoma.

This chain joins TRBV9 and TRBJ2-5; no definite D call. CDR3 length: 15 residues. The ends were cut back, 0 bases at V and 3 bases at J, with 12 bases in the middle. In germline, CDR1 is SGDLS, CDR2 YYNGEE. CDR3 in DNA: TGTGCCAGCAGCGTAGATATGGGCAGAGAAGAGACCCAGTACTTC. Amino acids: CASSVDMGREETQYF.

The chain links TRBV27 to TRBJ2-6; 9 positions agree with TRBD1. The length of the CDR3 is 19 residues. Germline loops: CDR1 MNHEY, CDR2 SMNVEV (reference sequence). The trim removed 2 bases at V and 1 base at J, leaving 9 bases unmatched. The DNA for the CDR3 is TGTGCCAGCAGTTTACTGCCGGGACAGGGATCGTCTGGGGCCAACGTCCTGACTTTC. Translating it yields CASSLLPGQGSSGANVLTF.

This clone was seen only once. V and J are TRBV27 and TRBJ2-6, with a weak D call TRBD1 (5 bases). The V end was cut by 6 bases, the J end by 0 bases, with 9 bases between. The germline CDR1 and CDR2 sequences are MNHEY and SMNVEV (reference sequence). The CDR3 is 15 amino acids. CDR3 DNA sequence: TGTGCCAGCAGCTGGACATTCTCTGGGGCCAACGTCCTGACTTTC. It encodes CASSWTFSGANVLTF.

This chain connects TRBV2 to TRBJ2-3; D is perhaps TRBD2 (5 bases). The ends were cut back, 2 bases at V and 9 bases at J, with 12 bases in the middle. CDR1 SNHLY and CDR2 FYNNEI come from the germline V gene. This CDR3 region has 13 residues. CDR3 protein: CASSETSPGTQYF. CDR3 in DNA: TGTGCCAGCAGTGAAACGTCCCCGGGGACGCAGTATTTT.

The V gene is TRBV5-8, the J gene TRBJ2-5; D may correspond to TRBD1 or TRBD2 (5 bases each). This CDR3 has 13 amino acids. Trimming left V 4 bases short and J 5 bases short, with 12 bases between. Per the germline V gene, CDR1 is SGHTS and CDR2 is YDEGEE. CDR3 amino acids: CASSRSRDETQYF. For the CDR3, the DNA is TGTGCCAGCAGCAGGTCCAGGGACGAGACCCAGTACTTC.

The chain combines TRBV5-1 with TRBJ2-5; D not resolved. This CDR3 has 15 amino acids. Germline assignment: CDR1 SGHRS and CDR2 YFSETQ. V lost 1 base and J lost 5, with 15 bases in between. The CDR3 loop reads CASSLMSGVGETQYF. In DNA form, the CDR3 reads TGCGCCAGCAGCTTGATGTCTGGGGTTGGGGAGACCCAGTACTTC.

The V call is TRBV19, the J call TRBJ1-2, with a weak D call TRBD1 (6 bases). The CDR3 is made up of 12 amino acids. Per germline, CDR1 LNHDA and CDR2 SQIVND (reference sequence). Trimming took 8 bases from V and 3 from J, leaving 10 bases between them. The CDR3 region has the DNA TGTGCCAGTGTAAACAGGGACTATGGCTACACCTTC. Residues: CASVNRDYGYTF.

This chain links TRBV2 with TRBJ1-5; D call uncertain. The germline V gene has CDR1 SNHLY and CDR2 FYNNEI. The CDR3 loop spans 16 amino acids. Trimming shortened V by 3 bases and J by 6 bases, and 18 bases separated the two germline ends. The CDR3 region has the DNA TGTGCCAGCAGTGAGAACCGGGCCTCGGGAGGTCAGCCCCAGCATTTT. Residues: CASSENRASGGQPQHF.

The V and J genes are TRBV5-4 and TRBJ1-1, with 7 bases identical to TRBD1. CDR1 SGHNT and CDR2 YYREEE come from the germline V gene (reference sequence). Losses at the gene ends were 4 bases for V and 5 bases for J; bases not matched to a gene: 11. This CDR3 is 15 amino acids long. The CDR3 DNA reads TGTGCCAGCAGCGGGGAGACAGGGAAGGCAACTGAAGCTTTCTTT. Its protein is CASSGETGKATEAFF.

V gene TRBV10-3 combines with J gene TRBJ2-7; D is ambiguous. Deletions cut 6 bases from V and 2 bases from J, with 11 bases between. This CDR3 has 13 residues. The germline gives CDR1 ENHRY, CDR2 SYGVKD. This CDR3 is CAIRAETPYEQYF. The CDR3 nucleotides are TGTGCCATCAGGGCAGAAACACCCTACGAGCAGTACTTC.

The CDR3 region has the DNA TGTGCCAGCAGGGCAGGGGCGGGAGAGACCCAGTACTTC. Protein product: CASRAGAGETQYF. The chain links TRBV2 to TRBJ2-5, with a possible D match to TRBD1 (6 bases). The CDR3 is 13 residues long. Germline CDR1 reads SNHLY; CDR2 reads FYNNEI. Trimming removed 6 bases from V and 4 bases from J, with 12 bases in between. Supplemented by reference TRBV2 and TRBJ2-5, the full variable domain reads EPEVTQTPSHQVTQMGQEVILRCVPISNHLYFYWYRQILGQKVEFLVSFYNNEISEKSEIFDDQFSVERPDGSNFTLKIRSTKLEDSAMYFCASRAGAGETQYFGPGTRLLVL.

V is TRBV11-2 and J is TRBJ1-6; D call uncertain. V was clipped by 1 base and J by 10 bases, with 17 bases between them. The CDR3 has 16 residues. Per the germline V gene, CDR1 is SGHAT and CDR2 is FQNNGV. CDR3 sequence (DNA): TGTGCCAGCAGCTTAGCCGAGACACTTCTGCTCTCACCCCTCCACTTT. Its translation: CASSLAETLLLSPLHF.

The gene calls are TRBV12-5 and TRBJ1-1, with no clear D. The CDR3 has 14 residues. V dropped 7 bases and J dropped 1 base, with 13 bases sitting between them. CDR1 is LGHNT, CDR2 FRNRAP, per germline. The CDR3 DNA reads as TGTGCTAGTGACCCGTTCGACGGGAACACTGAAGCTTTCTTT. This encodes CASDPFDGNTEAFF.

V gene TRBV19 combines with J gene TRBJ2-7; D may correspond to TRBD1 or TRBD2 (5 bases each). Trimming took 6 bases from V and 0 from J, leaving 12 bases between them. Germline-derived CDR1 and CDR2 are LNHDA and SQIVND (reference sequence). The CDR3 extends over 14 amino acids. This chain's CDR3 is CASSWSGASYEQYF. DNA for the CDR3: TGTGCCAGTAGCTGGTCCGGGGCCTCCTACGAGCAGTACTTC.

The chain employs TRBV7-6 and TRBJ2-3, with 7 nucleotides matching TRBD2. V gave up 5 bases and J gave up 4 bases; unmatched junction bases: 9. Germline V lookup: CDR1 SGHVS, CDR2 FNYEAQ. The CDR3 spans 15 residues. CDR3 region: CASSPIWGGADTQYF. The CDR3 DNA follows: TGTGCCAGCAGCCCCATTTGGGGGGGGGCAGATACGCAGTATTTT. Full variable domain (outside the CDR3, taken from reference TRBV7-6 and TRBJ2-3): GAGVSQSPRYKVTKRGQDVALRCDPISGHVSLYWYRQALGQGPEFLTYFNYEAQQDKSGLPNDRFSAERPEGSISTLTIQRTEQRDSAMYRCASSPIWGGADTQYFGPGTRLTVL.

V is TRBV18 and J is TRBJ1-5, with 7 bases identical to TRBD1. J gave up 9 bases and V 3 bases, and 14 bases lay outside the gene matches. In germline, CDR1 is KGHSH, CDR2 LQKENI. The length of the CDR3 is 16 residues. The CDR3 DNA sequence: TGTGCCAGCTCACCTGAGGGGGCACGTGGGGCACGGCCCCAGCATTTT. Protein: CASSPEGARGARPQHF.

The chain carries TRBV5-6 and TRBJ1-2, with a tentative D call TRBD1 (5 bases). The CDR3 loop spans 14 amino acids. The germline V gene encodes CDR1 SGHDT and CDR2 YYEEEE. Trimming took off 2 bases at V and 5 bases at J, with 13 bases between the two ends. The CDR3 loop reads CASSFAGGLYGYTF. In DNA, the CDR3 is TGTGCCAGCAGCTTTGCGGGGGGTCTTTATGGCTACACCTTC.

This chain uses TRBV19 with TRBJ2-1, with 11 bases matching TRBD2. In germline, CDR1 is LNHDA, CDR2 SQIVND (reference sequence). V lost 6 bases, J lost 7 bases, and 8 bases stayed unmatched. The CDR3 is 15 residues long. The CDR3 region has the DNA TGTGCCAGTAGCCCTGTAGCGGGGGGGCCTAATGAGCAGTTCTTC. Translating it yields CASSPVAGGPNEQFF.

The CDR3 loop is CASSLARLDRPTYEQYF. The CDR3 nucleotides are TGTGCCAGCAGCCTCGCACGATTGGACAGGCCAACCTACGAGCAGTACTTC. The genes are TRBV11-2 and TRBJ2-7; the match to TRBD1 covers 7 bases. V dropped 5 bases and J dropped 2; count of bases not matched to a gene: 15. The CDR3 consists of 17 residues. Germline V gene sequence: CDR1 SGHAT, CDR2 FQNNGV.

V is TRBV6-6 and J is TRBJ2-3; D tentatively reads TRBD1 or TRBD2 (5 bases each). CDR3 length equals 12 residues. Germline lookup yields CDR1 MNHNY and CDR2 SVGAGI (reference sequence). V was trimmed by 2 bases and J by 10 bases, leaving 10 bases between them. In nucleotides, the CDR3 is TGTGCCAGCAGTTACAGGGACGATGCGCAGTATTTT. Its protein product is CASSYRDDAQYF.

The chain is built from TRBV28 and TRBJ1-3; D remains ambiguous. This CDR3 has 15 amino acids. From germline, CDR1 is MDHEN and CDR2 SYDVKM. V was cut by 2 bases and J by 6 bases, with 14 bases left in between. The CDR3 DNA reads TGTGCCAGCAGTTTAGGAAGGCCTACTACAAACACCATATATTTT. The encoded protein is CASSLGRPTTNTIYF. The full variable domain, completed using reference TRBV28 and TRBJ1-3, is DVKVTQSSRYLVKRTGEKVFLECVQDMDHENMFWYRQDPGLGLRLIYFSYDVKMKEKGDIPEGYSVSREKKERFSLILESASTNQTSMYLCASSLGRPTTNTIYFGEGSWLTVV.

V usage is TRBV27 and J usage is TRBJ2-5; weak D call: TRBD1 (6 bases). The V end lost 4 bases, the J end lost 0 bases, and 12 bases lay between the germline ends. This CDR3 comprises 15 residues. The germline V gene has CDR1 MNHEY and CDR2 SMNVEV (reference sequence). The CDR3 DNA sequence: TGTGCCAGCAGTTCCCCCGGACAGCACCAAGAGACCCAGTACTTC. Its translation is CASSSPGQHQETQYF.

The V gene is TRBV6-5, the J gene TRBJ2-7; TRBD1 agrees at 10 bases. With V trimmed by 7 bases and J by 4 bases, 10 bases remained unmatched. The CDR3 runs to 15 residues. CDR1 and CDR2 from the germline V gene are MNHEY and SVGAGI. CDR3 region: CASTAPGQGYYEQYF. The CDR3, as DNA: TGTGCCAGCACCGCACCGGGACAGGGGTATTACGAGCAGTACTTC.

The chain combines TRBV9 with TRBJ1-2; 8 bases agree with TRBD1. Germline lookup yields CDR1 SGDLS and CDR2 YYNGEE. CDR3 size: 15 residues. V lost 3 bases, J lost 1 base, and 5 bases stayed unmatched. CDR3 residues: CASSARQGINYGYTF. CDR3 nucleotide sequence: TGTGCCAGCAGCGCTAGACAGGGGATTAACTATGGCTACACCTTC. The full variable domain, rest sourced from reference TRBV9 and TRBJ1-2, is DSGVTQTPKHLITATGQRVTLRCSPRSGDLSVYWYQQSLDQGLQFLIQYYNGEERAKGNILERFSAQQFPDLHSELNLSSLELGDSALYFCASSARQGINYGYTFGSGTRLTVV.

This sequence joins TRBV29-1 and TRBJ1-2; 12 bases are shared with TRBD1. This CDR3 has 11 amino acids. V lost 4 bases, J lost 13 bases, and 4 bases stayed unmatched. In germline, CDR1 is SQVTM, CDR2 ANQGSEA. CDR3 amino acids: CSVAGQGATTF. The CDR3 DNA reads TGCAGCGTTGCGGGACAGGGGGCGACCACCTTC.

The J gene is TRBJ2-1, the V gene TRBV11-2; unclear D gene. V lost 0 bases, J lost 3 bases, and 9 bases lay in between. Germline lookup yields CDR1 SGHAT and CDR2 FQNNGV. The CDR3 is made up of 15 amino acids. The CDR3 region has the DNA TGTGCCAGCAGCTTAGAAGGGTCTGTCTACAATGAGCAGTTCTTC. Protein product: CASSLEGSVYNEQFF. The whole variable domain, remainder taken from reference TRBV11-2 and TRBJ2-1, is EAGVAQSPRYKIIEKRQSVAFWCNPISGHATLYWYQQILGQGPKLLIQFQNNGVVDDSQLPKDRFSAERLKGVDSTLKIQPAKLEDSAVYLCASSLEGSVYNEQFFGPGTRLTVL.

The chain carries TRBV6-5 and TRBJ2-7; TRBD1 or TRBD2 may be the D gene (5 bases each). The CDR3 extends over 14 amino acids. The V gene's germline CDR1 is MNHEY and CDR2 SVGAGI. V gave up 5 bases and J gave up 3 bases, with 14 bases separating them. CDR3 amino acids: CASSPQAGSYEQYF. The CDR3 DNA reads as TGTGCCAGCAGTCCCCAAGCAGGGAGCTACGAGCAGTACTTC.